This TCR beta chain was sequenced for a study of beta chain features in type 1 diabetes. Study-level background: Approximately 100 million sorted cells were examined across all samples. Study results and limitations: Type 1 diabetes patients showed a moderate but significant shortening of TCRB CDR3s in all four CD4+ subsets.

Reverse transcribing all isolated RNA meant expressed TCRB transcripts were sequenced. Generated by immunoSEQ multiplex PCR, the TCRdb table keeps only in-frame clones and is missing some. The sample lists 160,000 or so clones, just over 8% occurring once. In regard to this clone: The antigen is not known.

Via the markers CD45RO/CCR7/CD25/CD127/CD95/CD27, stem cell-like memory, regulatory, central memory and naive CD4+ cells were sorted. Sequenced: central memory CD4+ T cells from blood. The clonotype comes from a woman aged 18-29 years with type 1 diabetes.

The CDR3 DNA reads as TGTGCCAGCAGCTATGCCTCGGGCAATCAGCCCCAGCATTTT. Protein: CASSYASGNQPQHF. V gene TRBV7-9 combines with J gene TRBJ1-5, with D uncertain. Germline CDR1 and CDR2: SEHNR and FQNEAQ (reference sequence). V dropped 4 bases and J dropped 2 bases, with 9 bases sitting between them. The length of the CDR3 is 14 residues.